The present T cell receptor beta chain was sequenced within a study of PD-L1 blockade in urothelial cancer (TCRdb year 2017). Background for the entire study: All patients started therapy around 2014 and received atezolizumab 1,200 mg intravenously every 3 weeks. About 90% of the roughly 29 patients were identified as males with urothelial cancer of bladder origin, and a prior smoking history was reported by 18 of 29 patients. Patients had an ECOG performance status of 0 or 1 and had received between 0 and 3 prior chemotherapy regimens. Blood samples were analyzed at two time points: 3 weeks after treatment start (second dose) and 6 weeks after treatment start. Blood samples gave median yields of around 150,000 T cells and tens of thousands of unique TCRs, along with a median clonality of about 0.084. The study was an exploratory multi-omic analysis of somatic, immune and clinical correlates of response to PD-L1 blockade with atezolizumab in urothelial cancer. TCR sequencing covered pretreatment tumor samples and matched, serially collected peripheral blood taken before and after atezolizumab treatment. Durable clinical benefit was defined as progression-free survival longer than 6 months, and TCR features were also tested against progression-free and overall survival. In the same patients who had TCR sequencing, pretreatment tumors also underwent whole exome sequencing and RNA sequencing. Durable clinical benefit was achieved by nine patients but not by the remaining 20. Pretreatment blood TCR-seq was available for under 35 patients, at least one posttreatment blood collection was obtained for around 24 patients, and tumor TCR-seq was available for around 24 patients. Study-level results and caveats: Improved progression-free and overall survival was associated with having pretreatment peripheral blood TCR clonality below the median. Patients with durable benefit showed greater expansion of tumor-associated TCR clones in peripheral blood 3 weeks after starting treatment (n of about 21, p = 0.022). Because the sample size was small (n ≈ 28) and many of the analyses were exploratory, the results are meant to be hypothesis-generating.

With respect to this clone: There is no known antigen for this receptor. No quality values exist for individual bases; no much larger clone is one base distant.

Each PCR received spiked-in synthetic TCR analog templates so that absolute template abundance could be estimated from read counts. TCRbeta CDR3 regions were amplified from genomic DNA with bias-controlled V and J gene primers using the immunoSEQ assay. Sequencing of rearranged TCRbeta segments was done at approximately 20X coverage. Concerning the study's data processing: Sequencing errors were corrected by clustering and CDR3s were annotated against IMGT to assign V, D and J genes. Downstream analyses used only productive TCRbeta rearrangements and left out out-of-frame or stop-codon sequences. To compute clonality, Shannon entropy was normalized by the log of the number of unique productive sequences and then subtracted from one. Clones differing between time points or between blood and tumor were identified by Fisher's exact test with Benjamini-Hochberg correction at adjusted p below 0.01. The clones in this table, taken by TCRdb from immuneACCESS, are in-frame only. Not every clone is retained; where verified, under half of the shortfall comes from an unresolved V gene, and the cause of the rest is unknown. The V and J calls and clone size come from that table; D and trimming were worked out from the DNA. Within this sample are about 110,000 clones, with 80% to 95% of them counted one time only. 3.5% to 4.5% of the sample belongs to the ten largest clones.

Per the publication, the time point label means: peripheral blood 6 weeks after treatment start. A cohort of about 30 patients with locally advanced or metastatic urothelial carcinoma, treated at Memorial Sloan Kettering on a trial protocol, was included. Peripheral blood mononuclear cells were collected pretreatment and during treatment, with between 1 and 8 total time points per patient. The Qiagen DNeasy Blood extraction kit was used to purify genomic DNA from total PBMCs and tumor samples. PBMCs were collected pretreatment and during treatment, and were isolated and stored as previously described. Trimming takes 5 bases from V and 1 base from J, and the germline ends sit 18 bases apart. Taken from cysteine to phenylalanine, the CDR3 has 16 residues. The kept DNA is CDR3 alone, 48 bases in frame from the first base. CDR1 and CDR2, looked up from the germline V gene (reference sequence), are SEHNR and FQNEAQ.

Sample: PBMCs, taken around atezolizumab (anti-PD-L1) treatment. The chain couples TRBV7-9 to TRBJ2-7; a weak D assignment points to TRBD1 (5 bases agree). This TCR derives from a man between 60 and 70 years old with urothelial cancer. The DNA sequence reads TGTGCCAGCAGCCCTTCGGATACAGGAGATTCCTACGAGCAGTACTTC. Its protein product is CASSPSDTGDSYEQYF.